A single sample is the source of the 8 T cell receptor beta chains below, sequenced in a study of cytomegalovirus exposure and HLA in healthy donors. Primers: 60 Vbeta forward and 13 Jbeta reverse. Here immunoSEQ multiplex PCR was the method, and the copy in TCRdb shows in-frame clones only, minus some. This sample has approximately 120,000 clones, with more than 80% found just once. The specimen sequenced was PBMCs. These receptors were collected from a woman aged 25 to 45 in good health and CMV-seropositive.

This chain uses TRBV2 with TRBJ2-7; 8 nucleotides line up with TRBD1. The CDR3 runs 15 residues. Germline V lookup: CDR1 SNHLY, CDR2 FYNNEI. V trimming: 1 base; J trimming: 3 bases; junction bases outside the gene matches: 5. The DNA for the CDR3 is TGTGCCAGCAGTGAAGGACAGGGGAGTTTCTACGAGCAGTACTTC. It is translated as CASSEGQGSFYEQYF.

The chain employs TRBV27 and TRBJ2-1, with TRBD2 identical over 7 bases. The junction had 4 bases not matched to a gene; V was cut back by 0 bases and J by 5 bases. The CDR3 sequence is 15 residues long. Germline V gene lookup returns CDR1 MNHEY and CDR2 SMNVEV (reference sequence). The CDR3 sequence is CASSLSTGTNNEQFF. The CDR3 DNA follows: TGTGCCAGCAGTTTATCGACCGGGACTAACAATGAGCAGTTCTTC.

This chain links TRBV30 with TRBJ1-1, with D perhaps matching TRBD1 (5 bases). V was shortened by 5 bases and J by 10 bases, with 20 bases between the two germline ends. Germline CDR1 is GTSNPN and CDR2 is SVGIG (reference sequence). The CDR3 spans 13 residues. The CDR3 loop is CAWGDSPLRGAFF. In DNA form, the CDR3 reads TGTGCCTGGGGAGACAGCCCCCTAAGAGGAGCTTTCTTT.

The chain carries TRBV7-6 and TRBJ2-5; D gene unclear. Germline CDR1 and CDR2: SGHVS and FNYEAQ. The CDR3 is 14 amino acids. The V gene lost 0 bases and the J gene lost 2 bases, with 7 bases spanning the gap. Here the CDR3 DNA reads TGTGCCAGCAGCTTAGCGGCCATACAAGAGACCCAGTACTTC. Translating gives CASSLAAIQETQYF.

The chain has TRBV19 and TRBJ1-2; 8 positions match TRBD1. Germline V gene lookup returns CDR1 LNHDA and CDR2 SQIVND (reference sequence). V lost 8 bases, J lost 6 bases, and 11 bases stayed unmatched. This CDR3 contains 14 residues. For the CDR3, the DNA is TGTGCCAGTTCCCATGGCTTGGGACAGGATGGCTACACCTTC. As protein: CASSHGLGQDGYTF.

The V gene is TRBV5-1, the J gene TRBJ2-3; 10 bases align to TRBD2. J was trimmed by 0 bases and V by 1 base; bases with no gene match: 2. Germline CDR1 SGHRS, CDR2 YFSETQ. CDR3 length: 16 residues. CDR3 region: CASSLTSGVSTDTQYF. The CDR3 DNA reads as TGCGCCAGCAGCTTGACTAGCGGGGTTAGCACAGATACGCAGTATTTT.

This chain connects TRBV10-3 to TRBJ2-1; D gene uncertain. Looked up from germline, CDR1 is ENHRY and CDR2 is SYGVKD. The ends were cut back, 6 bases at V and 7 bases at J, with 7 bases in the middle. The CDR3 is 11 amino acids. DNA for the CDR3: TGTGCCATCAGAGACGGGAATGAGCAGTTCTTC. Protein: CAIRDGNEQFF.

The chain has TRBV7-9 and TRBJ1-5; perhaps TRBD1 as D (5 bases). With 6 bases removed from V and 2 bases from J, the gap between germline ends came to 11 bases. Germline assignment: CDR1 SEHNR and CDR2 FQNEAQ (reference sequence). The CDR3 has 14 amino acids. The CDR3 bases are TGTGCCAGCAGTTCCGGGGGGGGCAATCAGCCCCAGCATTTT. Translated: CASSSGGGNQPQHF.